The 18 T cell receptor beta chains listed next were all sequenced from one sample in a study of glioma-infiltrating T cells. Amplification of TCR alpha and beta CDR3 regions from RNA used iRepertoire nested multiplex PCR. TCRdb redid the calling of the multiplex PCR reads with MiXCR, one entry per CDR3 protein. The table records about 210,000 distinct CDR3 sequences, more than 30% of them present only once. The source material was glioma tissue, nonneoplastic brain tissue, or PBMCs (not recorded which). The origin of the receptors is a human donor with low-grade glioma or glioblastoma, undergoing nonglioma brain surgery, or in good health (not recorded which).

In its sample, this clonotype was seen many times. V gene TRBV5-4 combines with J gene TRBJ1-6; D remains unclear. This CDR3 is 13 amino acids long. V lost 2 bases, J lost 10 bases, and 10 bases lay in between. Germline V CDR1 and CDR2: SGHNT, YYREEE (reference sequence). DNA of the CDR3: TGTGCCAGCAGCTTAAGCCCTATGTCACCCCTCCACTTT. Amino acid sequence: CASSLSPMSPLHF.

There are many counts of this clonotype. The V and J genes are TRBV5-1 and TRBJ2-1; 10 bases align to TRBD2. Trimming removed 3 bases from V and 8 bases from J; junction bases left unmatched: 2. This CDR3 spans 13 amino acids. In germline, CDR1 is SGHRS, CDR2 YFSETQ. CDR3 residues: CASSSGLADEQFF. In nucleotides, the CDR3 is TGCGCCAGCAGCTCTGGACTAGCGGATGAGCAGTTCTTC.

This clonotype was observed at least ten times. The V call is TRBV25-1, the J call TRBJ2-3, with D perhaps matching TRBD1 (6 bases). This CDR3 has 12 amino acids. Trimming removed 10 bases from V and 4 bases from J, with 12 bases in between. Germline V gives CDR1 MGHDK, CDR2 SYGVNS. DNA of the CDR3: TGTGCCACCCCCCGGACAGCAGATACGCAGTATTTT. Translation: CATPRTADTQYF.

The sample holds many counts of this clonotype. The rearrangement joins TRBV19 to TRBJ2-7; 10 positions agree with TRBD1. The V gene end was trimmed by 6 bases and the J gene end by 2 bases; junction bases not matched to a gene: 7. The CDR3 extends over 15 amino acids. Germline V CDR1 and CDR2: LNHDA, SQIVND (reference sequence). The chain's CDR3 is CASSTDRGSPYEQYF. CDR3 nucleotides: TGTGCCAGTAGCACGGACAGGGGGAGCCCCTACGAGCAGTACTTC.

In this sample, this clonotype turned up many times. This chain's CDR3 is CASSYPGAYEQYF. For the CDR3, the DNA is TGTGCCAGCAGCTACCCTGGGGCCTACGAGCAGTACTTC. The gene calls are TRBV6-1 and TRBJ2-7; D not certain. Germline CDR1 is MNHNS and CDR2 is SASEGT. V was pared by 6 bases and J by 2 bases, with 11 bases between. The CDR3 is 13 residues long.

Worth noting for this clonotype: Being one base from a much bigger clone, this may be a read error. The chain joins TRBV20-1 to TRBJ2-5, with 14 nucleotides matching TRBD2. CDR1 DFQATT and CDR2 SNEGSKA come from the germline V gene (reference sequence). This CDR3 has 14 amino acids. With 5 bases clipped from V and 4 bases from J, the junction kept 3 bases outside the gene matches. CDR3 sequence (DNA): TGCAGTGCTGACGGACTAGCGGGAGGAGAGACCCAGTACTTC. Its translation is CSADGLAGGETQYF.

Comments on this clonotype: This may arise from a read error, as a much more abundant clone is one base away. This chain links TRBV7-2 with TRBJ1-5, with D possibly TRBD1 on 5 matching bases. This CDR3 has 15 amino acids. CDR1 and CDR2 (germline): SGHTA, FQGNSA. V was pared by 5 bases and J by 3 bases, with 14 bases between. DNA of the CDR3: TGTGCCAGCAGCGCCGTCACCGGGACCAATCAGCCCCAGCATTTT. It specifies CASSAVTGTNQPQHF.

This clonotype was observed at least ten times. The chain carries TRBV7-2 and TRBJ1-5; no reliable D call. The germline gives CDR1 SGHTA, CDR2 FQGNSA. The CDR3 runs 13 residues. The V gene lost 6 bases and the J gene lost 0 bases, with 6 bases spanning the gap. CDR3 protein: CASRPDSNQPQHF. The CDR3 DNA reads TGTGCCAGCAGGCCGGATAGCAATCAGCCCCAGCATTTT.

This clonotype was seen at least ten times. The CDR3 sequence: CASSQDRGHGDTQYF. The CDR3 region has the DNA TGCGCCAGCAGCCAAGACAGGGGGCATGGAGATACGCAGTATTTT. The chain uses TRBV4-3 and TRBJ2-3; 8 bases align to TRBD1. The V and J ends lost 0 bases and 5 bases, in that order; junction bases with no gene match: 4. The CDR3 loop spans 15 amino acids. The V gene's germline CDR1 is LGHNA and CDR2 YSLEER.

This clonotype was seen repeatedly, ten times or more. The chain is built from TRBV4-1 and TRBJ2-5, with TRBD1 identical over 7 bases. V trimming: 3 bases; J trimming: 4 bases; junction bases outside the gene matches: 8. Germline V gene sequence: CDR1 MGHRA, CDR2 YSYEKL. This CDR3 is built from 15 residues. CDR3 bases: TGCGCCAGCAGCCAGCCTTGGAGACAGGGAGAGACCCAGTACTTC. It is translated as CASSQPWRQGETQYF.

The chain links TRBV4-1 to TRBJ2-7, with D perhaps TRBD1 or TRBD2 (5 bases each). V was shortened by 1 base and J by 2 bases, with 12 bases between the two germline ends. This CDR3 contains 15 residues. CDR1 is MGHRA and CDR2 is YSYEKL in the germline V gene. CDR3 nucleotide sequence: TGCGCCAGCAGCCAAGGAGAACAGGAGGCCTACGAGCAGTACTTC. Protein sequence: CASSQGEQEAYEQYF.

A few counts support this clonotype. V and J are TRBV12-3 or TRBV12-4 and TRBJ1-1; D is ambiguous. The CDR3 loop spans 13 amino acids. The V gene lost 3 bases and the J gene lost 4 bases, with 9 bases spanning the gap. The DNA of the CDR3 is TGTGCCAGCAGTTTTAGGACGGCCACTGAAGCTTTCTTT. Translation: CASSFRTATEAFF.

The chain is built from TRBV3-1 and TRBJ2-1; 7 positions agree with TRBD2. Germline trimming cut 4 bases from V and 0 bases from J; bases unmatched to any gene: 6. Germline V gene sequence: CDR1 LGHDT, CDR2 YNNKEL (reference sequence). This CDR3 region has 16 residues. The CDR3 reads CASSPLAGPSYNEQFF. For the CDR3, the DNA is TGTGCCAGCAGCCCCTTAGCGGGCCCCTCCTACAATGAGCAGTTCTTC.

In this sample, this clonotype turned up many times. J is TRBJ1-5 and V is TRBV7-2; unclear D gene. Per germline, CDR1 SGHTA and CDR2 FQGNSA. CDR3 length: 14 residues. Trimming took off 4 bases at V and 11 bases at J, with 18 bases between the two ends. The CDR3 bases are TGTGCCAGCAGCTCAGGACCGTCGAATCAAGCCCAGCATTTT. It translates to CASSSGPSNQAQHF. The variable domain in full, completed from reference TRBV7-2 and TRBJ1-5, reads GAGVSQSPSNKVTEKGKDVELRCDPISGHTALYWYRQSLGQGLEFLIYFQGNSAPDKSGLPSDRFSAERTGGSVSTLTIQRTQQEDSAVYLCASSSGPSNQAQHFGDGTRLSIL.

This clonotype has a count of ten or more. CDR3 region: CASSLSSGNTIYF. DNA for the CDR3: TGTGCCAGCAGCTTATCATCTGGAAACACCATATATTTT. The chain is built from TRBV7-9 and TRBJ1-3; D remains ambiguous. CDR3 size: 13 residues. Trimming stripped 2 bases from V and 1 base from J, with 3 bases between. CDR1 and CDR2 from the germline V gene are SEHNR and FQNEAQ (reference sequence).

On this clonotype itself: The junction differs from germline at one of its ends, possibly a read error. This rearrangement joins TRBV6-1 to TRBJ2-3; D unclear. Per the germline V gene, CDR1 is MNHNS and CDR2 is SASEGT. The CDR3 runs to 11 residues. DNA for the CDR3: TGTGCCACCACGAGAGAAGATACGAAGTATTTT. Residues: CATTREDTKYF.

On this clonotype: The junction and the germline gene differ at one end; a read error may be behind it. The chain uses TRBV6-1 and TRBJ2-7; maybe TRBD2 (5 bases). The length of the CDR3 is 14 residues. The germline V gene has CDR1 MNHNS and CDR2 SASEGT. CDR3 nucleotide sequence: TGTGCAAGCAGACCCTACGAGGGATCGTACGAGCGGTACTTC. The encoded protein is CASRPYEGSYERYF.

This clonotype was counted many times. This sequence joins TRBV7-9 and TRBJ1-6; D remains ambiguous. CDR1 and CDR2 from the germline V gene are SEHNR and FQNEAQ (reference sequence). This CDR3 region has 14 residues. Trimming shortened V by 2 bases and J by 8 bases, and 10 bases separated the two germline ends. CDR3 DNA: TGTGCCAGCAGCTTAATTAAAAGGGATTCACCCCTCCACTTT. Translation gives CASSLIKRDSPLHF.